The 5 T cell receptor beta chains below all came from one sample that was sequenced in a study of shared clonotypes between healthy human individuals. Assay: immunoSEQ multiplex PCR; the TCRdb copy retains only in-frame clones and omits some. Of roughly 2.1 million clones in the sample, around 93% were seen once. CD45RO negativity and positive selection for CCR7 defined naive CD8 cells, a population that excluded terminally differentiated effector memory CD45RA+ cells. The specimen sequenced was naive CD8+ T cells from PBMCs. The receptors originated from a man between 18 and 29 years old in good health. Some clones in this sample may be carry-over from other donors' samples.

V usage is TRBV27 and J usage is TRBJ2-7; 8 nucleotides agree with TRBD2. Germline CDR1 MNHEY, CDR2 SMNVEV (reference sequence). With 2 bases clipped from V and 2 bases from J, the junction kept 5 bases outside the gene matches. This CDR3 comprises 15 residues. The CDR3 bases are TGTGCCAGCAGTTTAGGAGCGGGAGCTCCCTACGAGCAGTACTTC. It translates to CASSLGAGAPYEQYF.

In regard to this clone: Other DNA sequences in the same sample also yield this CDR3. The chain combines TRBV5-1 with TRBJ1-1, with no clear D. The germline V gene encodes CDR1 SGHRS and CDR2 YFSETQ. Trimming pared 2 bases from V and 1 base from J, leaving 9 bases between. The CDR3 spans 14 residues. The CDR3 loop is CASSFAGPNTEAFF. The CDR3 bases are TGCGCCAGCAGCTTCGCAGGACCGAACACTGAAGCTTTCTTT.

Concerning this clone itself: Different DNA sequences within this sample yield the same CDR3. This rearrangement joins TRBV7-6 to TRBJ2-1; TRBD2 might be the D (6 bases). The V end lost 1 base, the J end lost 2 bases, and 9 bases lay between the germline ends. CDR1 is SGHVS, CDR2 FNYEAQ, per germline. The CDR3 extends over 15 amino acids. The CDR3 loop reads CASSLVGGAYNEQFF. In nucleotides, the CDR3 is TGTGCCAGCAGCTTAGTGGGGGGAGCCTACAATGAGCAGTTCTTC.

This chain connects TRBV28 to TRBJ2-7; 10 nucleotides agree with TRBD1. The CDR3 spans 14 residues. The ends lost 6 bases at V and 2 bases at J; junction bases unmatched: 4. Germline CDR1 and CDR2: MDHEN and SYDVKM. The CDR3 DNA sequence: TGTGCCAGCAGGACCGGGACAGGGGCCTACGAGCAGTACTTC. It yields the protein CASRTGTGAYEQYF.

In its sample, this clone was seen once. The sample carries other DNA sequences with the same CDR3. This chain links TRBV27 with TRBJ2-7, with 7 bases matching TRBD2. This CDR3 has 14 residues. V lost 3 bases, J lost 3 bases, and 5 bases stayed unmatched. Germline CDR1 and CDR2: MNHEY and SMNVEV (reference sequence). Here the CDR3 DNA reads TGTGCCAGCAGTTTTCTAGGACTAGGCTACGAGCAGTACTTC. It is translated as CASSFLGLGYEQYF.